One sample yielded the 13 T cell receptor beta chains listed below, sequenced in a study of Ad26.COV2.S vaccination and SARS-CoV-2 variants. Repertoires were generated with immunoSEQ multiplex PCR, while TCRdb's copy carries only in-frame clones and drops some. The repertoire holds 300,000 to 400,000 clones, with about 88% as singletons. Specified treatment: roughly 20 received Ad26.COV2.S at low or high dose, single or two shots; about 5 received placebo; per-sample allocation not given. After the first vaccine or placebo injection, samples were drawn on day 63. The sample here was peripheral blood, taken in a trial of Ad26.COV2.S vaccine versus placebo. These TCRs come from a person between 18 and 59 years old who received the Ad26.COV2.S COVID-19 vaccine or a placebo.

The genes are TRBV7-9 and TRBJ2-3; the D gene is possibly TRBD2 (6 bases). Germline V gives CDR1 SEHNR, CDR2 FQNEAQ (reference sequence). Trimming removed 2 bases at V and 8 bases at J, with 20 bases between. The CDR3 contains 16 residues. CDR3 coding DNA: TGTGCCAGCAGCTTATTGACTAGTCAAGGCCAGGGTACGCAGTATTTT. It codes for CASSLLTSQGQGTQYF.

The V and J genes are TRBV9 and TRBJ1-4; D ambiguous. Germline V lookup: CDR1 SGDLS, CDR2 YYNGEE. The CDR3 length is 14 residues. Trimming shortened V by 1 base and J by 7 bases, and 11 bases separated the two germline ends. Here the CDR3 reads CASSVNYGSEKLFF. CDR3 bases: TGTGCCAGCAGCGTAAATTACGGATCTGAAAAACTGTTTTTT.

The chain has TRBV7-2 and TRBJ2-6; D is unclear. V was clipped by 5 bases and J by 2 bases, with 7 bases between them. Germline V gene data show CDR1 as SGHTA and CDR2 as FQGNSA. This CDR3 region has 14 residues. The DNA of the CDR3 is TGTGCCAGCAGCGCGAAGGCTGGGGCCAACGTCCTGACTTTC. As protein: CASSAKAGANVLTF.

This chain uses TRBV20-1 with TRBJ2-7; the D is unclear. Germline V gene lookup returns CDR1 DFQATT and CDR2 SNEGSKA (reference sequence). This CDR3 has 11 residues. V shed 3 bases and J shed 6 bases, with 9 bases lying between them. The DNA for the CDR3 is TGCAGTGCTAGGGAAGGGCCCGAGCAGTACTTC. As protein: CSAREGPEQYF.

The J gene is TRBJ1-4, the V gene TRBV4-3; TRBD1 matches at 7 bases. V lost 0 bases to trimming and J lost 8 bases; unmatched junction nucleotides: 6. This CDR3 has 15 amino acids. Germline lookup yields CDR1 LGHNA and CDR2 YSLEER. CDR3 nucleotides: TGCGCCAGCAGCCAAGATGACAGGGTAGGCGAAAAACTGTTTTTT. Its protein product is CASSQDDRVGEKLFF.

A note on this clone: At the DNA level, this CDR3 is encoded by other sequences in the same sample as well. The chain uses TRBV7-9 and TRBJ2-5; D call uncertain. Germline-derived CDR1 and CDR2 are SEHNR and FQNEAQ (reference sequence). CDR3 size: 10 residues. The V and J ends lost 3 bases and 5 bases respectively, with 1 base between them. DNA for the CDR3: TGTGCCAGCAGCTTGGAGACCCAGTACTTC. Amino acid sequence: CASSLETQYF.

V gene TRBV7-3 combines with J gene TRBJ2-3, with D perhaps TRBD2 (5 bases). The germline gives CDR1 SGHTA, CDR2 FQGTGA. Trimming stripped 2 bases from V and 3 bases from J, with 12 bases between. The CDR3 covers 15 residues. The CDR3 DNA sequence: TGTGCCAGCAGCTTATTTGGTAGCGAAACAGATACGCAGTATTTT. Amino acids: CASSLFGSETDTQYF.

The rearrangement uses TRBV6-5 and TRBJ2-5, with a possible D match to TRBD1 (6 bases). Germline V gene data show CDR1 as MNHEY and CDR2 as SVGAGI. The CDR3 has 13 amino acids. The V end was cut by 6 bases, the J end by 5 bases, with 13 bases between. CDR3 region: CASRRTRGETQYF. The CDR3 coding sequence is TGTGCCAGCAGGCGTACGAGGGGGGAGACCCAGTACTTC.

The rearrangement uses TRBV2 and TRBJ2-3, with D tentatively TRBD2 (6 bases). The CDR3 loop spans 13 amino acids. Trimming removed 6 bases from V and 3 bases from J, with 10 bases in between. Germline CDR1 is SNHLY and CDR2 is FYNNEI. CDR3 nucleotide sequence: TGTGCCAGCAGCCCCGGGAGAACAGATACGCAGTATTTT. It encodes CASSPGRTDTQYF.

Here the CDR3 reads CASSSGHQGNTEAFF. The DNA of the CDR3 is TGTGCCAGCAGCTCGGGACACCAAGGGAACACTGAAGCTTTCTTT. This sequence joins TRBV7-2 and TRBJ1-1; D may be TRBD1 (6 bases). Trimming removed 4 bases at V and 1 base at J, with 13 bases between. The CDR3 length is 15 residues. Per germline, CDR1 SGHTA and CDR2 FQGNSA.

The chain joins TRBV3-1 (or the pseudogene TRBV3-2) to TRBJ2-7; D may correspond to TRBD1 or TRBD2 (5 bases each). The germline CDR1 and CDR2 sequences are LGHDT and YNNKEL (reference sequence). The CDR3 is 19 amino acids. V was trimmed by 0 bases and J by 0 bases, leaving 21 bases between them. The CDR3 DNA sequence: TGTGCCAGCAGCCAAGATTATCTCGGCAGGGCGAGGGTCTCCTACGAGCAGTACTTC. Amino acids: CASSQDYLGRARVSYEQYF.

This chain joins TRBV2 and TRBJ1-4; no firm D call. The CDR3 consists of 15 residues. Between the trimmed V and J ends, which lost 6 bases and 4 bases, there was a span of 15 bases. Germline lookup yields CDR1 SNHLY and CDR2 FYNNEI. The CDR3 loop is CASSRRRVGNEKLFF. The CDR3 DNA is TGTGCCAGCAGCCGTCGAAGGGTCGGTAATGAAAAACTGTTTTTT.

The chain uses TRBV3-1 (or the pseudogene TRBV3-2) and TRBJ1-4; tentative D call: TRBD1 (5 bases). The V end was cut by 6 bases, the J end by 2 bases, with 13 bases between. Germline loops: CDR1 LGHDT, CDR2 YNNKEL (reference sequence). This CDR3 is built from 15 residues. CDR3 amino acids: CASSRSGYTNEKLFF. The CDR3 DNA reads as TGTGCCAGCAGTCGCTCAGGGTACACTAATGAAAAACTGTTTTTT.